A single sample is the source of the 7 T cell receptor beta chains below, sequenced in a study of control samples from healthy donors and cancer patients. Generated by immunoSEQ multiplex PCR, the TCRdb table keeps only in-frame clones and is missing some. The table has 95,000 to 150,000 clones, around 89% seen once. Sequenced sample: blood. These receptors all come from a man in his forties in good health.

The J gene is TRBJ2-1, the V gene TRBV10-3; 12 bases agree with TRBD2. From germline, CDR1 is ENHRY and CDR2 SYGVKD. V lost 2 bases and J lost 4; bases outside the gene matches: 0. The CDR3 loop spans 15 amino acids. CDR3 DNA sequence: TGTGCCATCAGTGAGACTAGCGGGGGGTACAATGAGCAGTTCTTC. Its translation: CAISETSGGYNEQFF.

About this clone itself: In the same sample, other DNA sequences code for this CDR3. V and J are TRBV18 and TRBJ1-1, with D possibly matching TRBD1 (5 bases). V was clipped by 1 base and J by 1 base, with 7 bases between them. The CDR3 length is 14 residues. Per the germline V gene, CDR1 is KGHSH and CDR2 is LQKENI. The CDR3 nucleotides are TGTGCCAGCTCACCACTCGACAGGAACACTGAAGCTTTCTTT. It is translated as CASSPLDRNTEAFF. Combining the CDR3 with reference TRBV18 and TRBJ1-1 gives the whole variable domain NAGVMQNPRHLVRRRGQEARLRCSPMKGHSHVYWYRQLPEEGLKFMVYLQKENIIDESGMPKERFSAEFPKEGPSILRIQQVVRGDSAAYFCASSPLDRNTEAFFGQGTRLTVV.

The chain couples TRBV5-1 to TRBJ2-6; possible D gene TRBD1, 6 bases. The CDR3 covers 17 residues. V was clipped by 0 bases and J by 2 bases, with 12 bases between them. CDR1 is SGHRS and CDR2 is YFSETQ in the germline V gene. CDR3 sequence (DNA): TGCGCCAGCAGCTTGGTGGCGAGGGGGACTGGGGCCAACGTCCTGACTTTC. It is translated as CASSLVARGTGANVLTF. Drawing the rest from reference TRBV5-1 and TRBJ2-6, the complete variable domain is KAGVTQTPRYLIKTRGQQVTLSCSPISGHRSVSWYQQTPGQGLQFLFEYFSETQRNKGNFPGRFSGRQFSNSRSEMNVSTLELGDSALYLCASSLVARGTGANVLTFGAGSRLTVL.

This chain uses TRBV5-4 with TRBJ2-7; 11 bases map to TRBD1. Germline CDR1 and CDR2: SGHNT and YYREEE (reference sequence). The CDR3 sequence is 14 residues long. Trimming at V came to 5 bases and at J to 6 bases, leaving 7 bases not matched to a gene. The DNA of the CDR3 is TGTGCCAGCAGTCCCGGGACAGGGGGGATCGAGCAGTACTTC. Protein sequence: CASSPGTGGIEQYF.

This chain connects TRBV5-5 to TRBJ2-1; 9 bases line up with TRBD2. The CDR3 length is 17 residues. CDR1 SGHKS and CDR2 YYEKEE come from the germline V gene (reference sequence). After removal of 5 bases from V and 0 bases from J, the junction contained 9 bases not matched to a gene. Here the CDR3 DNA reads TGTGCCAGCAGACCGCAGACTAGCGGTCGCTCCTACAATGAGCAGTTCTTC. It codes for CASRPQTSGRSYNEQFF.

This chain links TRBV28 with TRBJ2-5; tentative D call: TRBD1 (6 bases). This CDR3 comprises 15 residues. Trimming shortened V by 6 bases and J by 4 bases, and 18 bases separated the two germline ends. CDR1 is MDHEN, CDR2 SYDVKM, per germline. The CDR3 sequence: CASSPVSFRGETQYF. The CDR3 DNA sequence: TGTGCCAGCAGCCCCGTATCGTTCAGGGGAGAGACCCAGTACTTC.

The rearrangement links TRBV5-4 to TRBJ2-1; D is unresolved. Trimming removed 1 base at V and 0 bases at J, with 8 bases between. The CDR3 covers 15 residues. The germline V gene encodes CDR1 SGHNT and CDR2 YYREEE (reference sequence). Here the CDR3 reads CASSLNRGSYNEQFF. The CDR3 DNA reads TGTGCCAGCAGCTTGAACCGAGGCTCCTACAATGAGCAGTTCTTC.